Following are 21 T cell receptor beta chains from one sample sequenced in a study of T cells after yellow fever vaccination. TCRdb redid the calling of the 5' RACE reads with MiXCR, one entry per CDR3 protein. The data hold about 320,000 distinct CDR3 sequences, with roughly 4.3% observed a single time. This material consisted of PBMCs, taken 15 days after the yellow fever booster vaccination. The receptors come from a man between 18 and 29 years old who received the YFV17D yellow fever vaccine.

This clonotype has a handful of counts. The gene calls are TRBV7-2 and TRBJ1-2; TRBD1 matches 8 bases. CDR1 and CDR2 (germline): SGHTA, FQGNSA. The CDR3 is 13 amino acids. The V and J ends lost 5 bases and 7 bases, in that order; junction bases with no gene match: 6. The CDR3 DNA sequence: TGTGCCAGCAGCAGCAGGGGGCGCGGTGGCTACACCTTC. Translated: CASSSRGRGGYTF.

V is TRBV5-1 and J is TRBJ2-7, with no clear D. The CDR3 spans 13 residues. Germline V gene lookup returns CDR1 SGHRS and CDR2 YFSETQ. Trimming pared 0 bases from V and 1 base from J, leaving 5 bases between. As DNA, the CDR3 is TGCGCCAGCAGCTTGGACATGTCCTACGAGCAGTACTTC. It encodes CASSLDMSYEQYF.

This clonotype has a handful of counts. V usage is TRBV5-1 and J usage is TRBJ2-5; D may be TRBD1 (6 bases). CDR1 SGHRS and CDR2 YFSETQ come from the germline V gene. V was trimmed by 7 bases and J by 2 bases, leaving 15 bases between them. The length of the CDR3 is 14 residues. The CDR3 loop is CASSSLGTQETQYF. CDR3 in DNA: TGCGCCAGCTCGTCCCTGGGGACACAAGAGACCCAGTACTTC.

The gene calls are TRBV6-2 or TRBV6-3 and TRBJ1-5; maybe TRBD1 (5 bases). The CDR3 totals 15 residues. CDR1 and CDR2 (germline): MNHEY, SVGEGT. Trimming removed 5 bases at V and 2 bases at J, with 13 bases between. This chain's CDR3 is CASSRGQKGNQPQHF. The CDR3 DNA reads TGTGCCAGCAGTCGCGGACAAAAAGGCAATCAGCCCCAGCATTTT.

This clonotype was seen repeatedly, ten times or more. The J gene is TRBJ2-7, the V gene TRBV7-2; TRBD1 is a possible D gene (6 bases). This CDR3 contains 15 residues. Trimming stripped 6 bases from V and 8 bases from J, with 23 bases between. Per germline, CDR1 SGHTA and CDR2 FQGNSA. DNA of the CDR3: TGTGCCAGCAGGTCCCCGGGACACAATCCCGACCAGCAGTACTTC. This sequence encodes CASRSPGHNPDQQYF.

This clonotype was counted only a few times. The V and J genes are TRBV6-5 and TRBJ2-7, with 8 positions matching TRBD1. The V and J ends lost 2 bases and 2 bases, in that order; junction bases with no gene match: 2. Germline CDR1 MNHEY, CDR2 SVGAGI. The CDR3 length is 14 residues. The CDR3 sequence is CASSYARGPYEQYV. The CDR3 coding sequence is TGTGCCAGCAGTTACGCCAGGGGGCCCTACGAGCAGTACGTC.

The chain combines TRBV5-8 with TRBJ2-5; D unresolved. Germline V lookup: CDR1 SGHTS, CDR2 YDEGEE. The CDR3 length is 13 residues. V was cut by 2 bases and J by 2 bases, with 7 bases left in between. The CDR3 loop is CASSFERQETQYF. Written as DNA, the CDR3 is TGTGCCAGCAGCTTCGAAAGACAAGAGACCCAGTACTTC.

This clonotype showed up many times. The chain couples TRBV12-3 or TRBV12-4 to TRBJ2-3; TRBD2 matches at 12 bases. The CDR3 runs 15 residues. V shed 1 base, J shed 5 bases, and the junction held 1 base outside the gene matches. CDR3 amino acids: CASSLELAGGDTQYF. Written as DNA, the CDR3 is TGTGCCAGCAGTTTAGAACTAGCGGGGGGAGATACGCAGTATTTT.

CDR3 DNA: TGTGCCAGCAGCTTAGCGTCGGCGGGGAGCGGCACAGATACGCAGTATTTT. It specifies CASSLASAGSGTDTQYF. J is TRBJ2-3 and V is TRBV11-1; tentatively, D is TRBD2 (6 bases). The CDR3 covers 17 residues. Trimming cost V 0 bases and J 1 base, with 14 bases left between them. CDR1 and CDR2 (germline): SGHAT, FQDESV (reference sequence).

This clonotype was picked up many times. This sequence joins TRBV5-5 and TRBJ2-7; D is possibly TRBD1 (5 bases). Germline-derived CDR1 and CDR2 are SGHKS and YYEKEE (reference sequence). Trimming left V 1 base short and J 2 bases short, with 22 bases between. The length of the CDR3 is 18 residues. CDR3 amino acids: CASSLYQGKIRPAYEQYF. DNA for the CDR3: TGTGCCAGCAGCTTGTATCAGGGTAAGATTCGGCCTGCCTACGAGCAGTACTTC. The full variable domain, in which reference TRBV5-5 and TRBJ2-7 provide the parts outside the CDR3, is DAGVTQSPTHLIKTRGQQVTLRCSPISGHKSVSWYQQVLGQGPQFIFQYYEKEERGRGNFPDRFSARQFPNYSSELNVNALLLGDSALYLCASSLYQGKIRPAYEQYFGPGTRLTVT.

This clonotype was counted only a few times. CDR3 in amino acids: CASSRGGGHETQYF. The CDR3 DNA reads TGTGCCAGCAGCCGCGGCGGGGGACATGAGACCCAGTACTTC. The genes are TRBV12-3 or TRBV12-4 and TRBJ2-5; possibly TRBD2 for D (7 bases). The CDR3 is 14 amino acids. Trimming stripped 6 bases from V and 5 bases from J, with 16 bases between.

The J gene is TRBJ2-5, the V gene TRBV7-3, with TRBD2 matching 7 bases. J was trimmed by 0 bases and V by 3 bases; bases with no gene match: 4. The germline gives CDR1 SGHTA, CDR2 FQGTGA. The CDR3 sequence is 15 residues long. This CDR3 is CASSLGGGDQETQYF. The CDR3 coding sequence is TGTGCCAGCAGCTTGGGCGGGGGAGACCAAGAGACCCAGTACTTC.

This clonotype was observed at least ten times. The chain joins TRBV2 to TRBJ2-5; no clear D gene. Trimming stripped 4 bases from V and 1 base from J, with 7 bases between. This CDR3 has 13 amino acids. Germline V gives CDR1 SNHLY, CDR2 FYNNEI. CDR3 residues: CASSVYSQETQYF. The CDR3 DNA follows: TGTGCCAGCAGTGTTTACAGCCAAGAGACCCAGTACTTC. The full variable domain, rest sourced from reference TRBV2 and TRBJ2-5, is EPEVTQTPSHQVTQMGQEVILRCVPISNHLYFYWYRQILGQKVEFLVSFYNNEISEKSEIFDDQFSVERPDGSNFTLKIRSTKLEDSAMYFCASSVYSQETQYFGPGTRLLVL.

This clonotype was picked up many times. This chain links TRBV4-1 with TRBJ2-5; 9 nucleotides agree with TRBD2. J was trimmed by 5 bases and V by 0 bases; bases with no gene match: 7. CDR3 length: 16 residues. Germline loops: CDR1 MGHRA, CDR2 YSYEKL. For the CDR3, the DNA is TGCGCCAGCAGCCAAGATGTGGCGGGGGGGATCGAGACCCAGTACTTC. It translates to CASSQDVAGGIETQYF.

A few counts support this clonotype. J is TRBJ2-1 and V is TRBV7-9; D perhaps matches TRBD1 (6 bases). The germline V gene encodes CDR1 SEHNR and CDR2 FQNEAQ (reference sequence). The CDR3 runs to 16 residues. With 1 base removed from V and 6 bases from J, the gap between germline ends came to 16 bases. CDR3 nucleotides: TGTGCCAGCAGCTTAGTCCACAGGGTTGGGGGCAATGAGCAGTTCTTC. As protein: CASSLVHRVGGNEQFF.

The chain joins TRBV6-5 to TRBJ2-3; maybe TRBD2 (5 bases). Per the germline V gene, CDR1 is MNHEY and CDR2 is SVGAGI. Trimming left V 2 bases short and J 8 bases short, with 14 bases between. The CDR3 covers 14 residues. The CDR3 loop is CASSYNGLDSTQYF. DNA for the CDR3: TGTGCCAGCAGTTACAACGGTTTGGACTCTACGCAGTATTTT.

This clonotype was observed many times. This chain connects TRBV28 to TRBJ1-2; 10 nucleotides match TRBD1. The germline gives CDR1 MDHEN, CDR2 SYDVKM. V gave up 4 bases and J gave up 5 bases; unmatched junction bases: 13. The CDR3 consists of 17 residues. CDR3 sequence (DNA): TGTGCCAGCAGTTCCCCGGATCAGACAGGGGGCCTTTATGGCTACACCTTC. This translates into CASSSPDQTGGLYGYTF.

The sample holds many counts of this clonotype. The CDR3 DNA sequence: TGTGCCAGCAGTGAAGCCGGACGGAAGGGGGCTTTCTTT. This sequence encodes CASSEAGRKGAFF. This sequence joins TRBV6-1 and TRBJ1-1; D possibly corresponds to TRBD1 (5 bases). The V gene lost 0 bases and the J gene lost 11 bases, with 13 bases spanning the gap. The CDR3 contains 13 residues. In germline, CDR1 is MNHNS, CDR2 SASEGT.

The chain employs TRBV5-1 and TRBJ2-3, with D possibly TRBD2 on 7 matching bases. The ends were cut back, 6 bases at V and 2 bases at J, with 19 bases in the middle. The germline gives CDR1 SGHRS, CDR2 YFSETQ. The CDR3 spans 16 residues. The CDR3 loop is CASKVTGGPITDTQYF. CDR3 nucleotides: TGCGCCAGCAAGGTGACCGGGGGGCCTATCACAGATACGCAGTATTTT.

This chain links TRBV23-1 with TRBJ1-5; D is unclear. TRBV23-1 qualifies as an ORF whose function is uncertain. Trimming stripped 4 bases from V and 0 bases from J, with 10 bases between. This CDR3 is 15 amino acids long. DNA of the CDR3: TGCGCCAGCAGTCCCGGAGAGCATAGCAATCAGCCCCAGCATTTT. This sequence encodes CASSPGEHSNQPQHF.

There are many counts of this clonotype. V usage is TRBV20-1 and J usage is TRBJ1-5; D unclear. Germline values: CDR1 DFQATT, CDR2 SNEGSKA (reference sequence). The CDR3 totals 13 residues. The V gene lost 5 bases and the J gene lost 4 bases, with 12 bases spanning the gap. The CDR3 DNA is TGCAGTGCTTCCCAACATCTTAATCAGCCCCAGCATTTT. Translation gives CSASQHLNQPQHF.